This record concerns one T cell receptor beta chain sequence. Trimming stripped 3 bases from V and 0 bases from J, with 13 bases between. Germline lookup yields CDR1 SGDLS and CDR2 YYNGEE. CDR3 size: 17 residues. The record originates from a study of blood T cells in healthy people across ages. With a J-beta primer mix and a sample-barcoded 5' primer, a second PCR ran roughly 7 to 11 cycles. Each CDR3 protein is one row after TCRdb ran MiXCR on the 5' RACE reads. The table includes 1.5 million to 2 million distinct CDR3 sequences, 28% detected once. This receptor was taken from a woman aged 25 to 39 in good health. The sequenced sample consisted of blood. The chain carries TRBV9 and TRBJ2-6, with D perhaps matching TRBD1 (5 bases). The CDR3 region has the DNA TGTGCCAGCAGCGAGACGGGCAGGGCCTCTGGGGCCAACGTCCTGACTTTC. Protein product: CASSETGRASGANVLTF.